One and the same sample provided the 20 T cell receptor beta chains below, sequenced in a study of identical twins. Each CDR3 protein is one row after TCRdb ran MiXCR on the 5' RACE reads. The sample lists under 350,000 distinct CDR3 sequences, roughly 9.7% occurring once. These data also formed part of another study, on yellow fever vaccine responses in identical twins.

Sequenced sample: CD8+ T cells sorted from blood. Receptors originate from a woman aged 18 to 35 in good health.

In its sample, this clonotype was seen a few times. The rearrangement joins TRBV5-1 to TRBJ1-1; tentative D call: TRBD1 (5 bases). The CDR3 is 16 amino acids. From germline, CDR1 is SGHRS and CDR2 YFSETQ. The V and J ends lost 0 bases and 1 base respectively, with 13 bases between them. The CDR3: CASSLDKGLRNTEAFF. CDR3 DNA sequence: TGCGCCAGCAGCTTGGACAAGGGGCTGAGGAACACTGAAGCTTTCTTT.

V and J are TRBV7-9 and TRBJ2-2, with a tentative D call TRBD1 (7 bases). Germline V gene sequence: CDR1 SEHNR, CDR2 FQNEAQ (reference sequence). V shed 5 bases and J shed 0 bases, with 13 bases lying between them. The CDR3 is 16 amino acids. The CDR3 DNA is TGTGCCAGCAGCCATCAGGGGGACTCGAACACCGGGGAGCTGTTTTTT. Translated, it gives CASSHQGDSNTGELFF.

This clonotype turned up a few times. The chain employs TRBV7-8 and TRBJ2-3; TRBD2 agrees at 7 bases. Trimming cost V 1 base and J 4 bases; bases outside gene matches: 5. This CDR3 has 15 residues. Germline CDR1 reads SGHVS; CDR2 reads FQNEAQ. For the CDR3, the DNA is TGTGCCAGCAGCTTAGTGGGCGGGGGAGCAGATACGCAGTATTTT. Protein product: CASSLVGGGADTQYF. Full variable domain (missing parts from reference TRBV7-8 and TRBJ2-3): GAGVSQSPRYKVAKRGQDVALRCDPISGHVSLFWYQQALGQGPEFLTYFQNEAQLDKSGLPSDRFFAERPEGSVSTLKIQRTQQEDSAVYLCASSLVGGGADTQYFGPGTRLTVL.

V is TRBV10-3 and J is TRBJ1-2, with 7 bases lining up with TRBD1. The CDR3 runs to 13 residues. The trim removed 3 bases at V and 4 bases at J, leaving 2 bases unmatched. CDR1 and CDR2 from the germline V gene are ENHRY and SYGVKD. CDR3 sequence reads: CAISDGQAYGYTF. CDR3 sequence (DNA): TGTGCCATCAGTGATGGACAGGCCTATGGCTACACCTTC.

The rearrangement joins TRBV10-3 to TRBJ2-3; 9 positions agree with TRBD2. This CDR3 spans 17 amino acids. Trimming removed 10 bases from V and 2 bases from J; junction bases left unmatched: 16. Germline CDR1 is ENHRY and CDR2 is SYGVKD. The CDR3 DNA reads as TGTGCCACCTCGGAAGTCGCGGGGGGGCAAAACACAGATACGCAGTATTTT. This sequence encodes CATSEVAGGQNTDTQYF.

This clonotype occurred a few times. V is TRBV7-9 and J is TRBJ2-3; TRBD1 aligns across 10 bases. Germline V gene data show CDR1 as SEHNR and CDR2 as FQNEAQ (reference sequence). J gave up 4 bases and V 5 bases, and 9 bases lay outside the gene matches. The CDR3 consists of 16 residues. The CDR3 protein is CASSTPDRGSADTQYF. The CDR3 DNA is TGTGCCAGCAGCACTCCGGACAGGGGGAGCGCAGATACGCAGTATTTT.

This rearrangement joins TRBV7-8 to TRBJ2-1; D is unclear. Germline V gene sequence: CDR1 SGHVS, CDR2 FQNEAQ. Between the trimmed V and J ends, which lost 5 bases and 6 bases, there was a span of 14 bases. The CDR3 covers 14 residues. CDR3 amino acids: CASSLSMVRNEQFF. The DNA of the CDR3 is TGTGCCAGCAGCCTAAGTATGGTCCGCAATGAGCAGTTCTTC.

This clonotype was detected a few times. V usage is TRBV7-6 and J usage is TRBJ2-7, with D tentatively TRBD1 (5 bases). Germline loops: CDR1 SGHVS, CDR2 FNYEAQ. The CDR3 loop spans 12 amino acids. V was clipped by 3 bases and J by 7 bases, with 10 bases between them. The CDR3 sequence is CASSFRQGEQYF. Here the CDR3 DNA reads TGTGCCAGCAGCTTCAGGCAGGGTGAGCAGTACTTC.

This clonotype occurred many times. The chain employs TRBV12-3 or TRBV12-4 and TRBJ2-5; 9 bases are a match to TRBD1. The V gene end was trimmed by 0 bases and the J gene end by 4 bases; junction bases not matched to a gene: 6. The CDR3 has 16 residues. This chain's CDR3 is CASSLAGTGLGETQYF. CDR3 sequence (DNA): TGTGCCAGCAGTTTAGCGGGGACAGGGTTAGGAGAGACCCAGTACTTC.

This clonotype was counted at least ten times. This chain links TRBV15 with TRBJ2-1, with D perhaps TRBD1 or TRBD2 (5 bases each). Trimming pared 5 bases from V and 4 bases from J, leaving 21 bases between. Germline-derived CDR1 and CDR2 are LNHNV and YYDKDF (reference sequence). This CDR3 has 17 amino acids. CDR3 in DNA: TGTGCCACCAGCGGAACCTCCGGGACCCCTACTTACAATGAGCAGTTCTTC. Amino acids: CATSGTSGTPTYNEQFF.

This clonotype was observed many times. The chain combines TRBV7-9 with TRBJ2-1; TRBD1 agrees at 9 bases. The J segment lost 3 bases and the V segment lost 8 bases, leaving 8 bases of the junction unmatched. Looked up from germline, CDR1 is SEHNR and CDR2 is FQNEAQ (reference sequence). The CDR3 extends over 15 amino acids. The CDR3 sequence: CASGRLDRGYNEQFF. The CDR3 coding sequence is TGTGCCAGCGGACGCTTGGACAGGGGCTACAATGAGCAGTTCTTC.

This clonotype was found a few times. The junction departs from the called germline gene at one end, perhaps through a read error. The chain carries TRBV7-8 and TRBJ2-5; the match to TRBD2 covers 10 bases. Germline V gene sequence: CDR1 SGHVS, CDR2 FQNEAQ. This CDR3 spans 15 amino acids. This chain's CDR3 is CASSLGAGGEETQYF. In DNA form, the CDR3 reads TGTGCAAGCAGCTTAGGAGCGGGAGGGGAAGAGACCCAGTACTTC.

This clonotype was seen a handful of times. This chain uses TRBV5-4 with TRBJ2-1; 7 bases align to TRBD1. V was clipped by 2 bases and J by 10 bases; unmatched bases: 6. Germline CDR1 and CDR2: SGHNT and YYREEE (reference sequence). The CDR3 extends over 13 amino acids. The CDR3 nucleotides are TGTGCCAGCAGCTTTATTACGGGACAGGAGCAGTTCTTC. Amino acid sequence: CASSFITGQEQFF.

This clonotype has a handful of counts. This chain links TRBV15 with TRBJ2-5; 8 bases align to TRBD1. The junction had 11 bases not matched to a gene; V was cut back by 0 bases and J by 5 bases. This CDR3 comprises 17 residues. The germline V gene encodes CDR1 LNHNV and CDR2 YYDKDF (reference sequence). The CDR3 DNA follows: TGTGCCACCAGCAGAGATGTCCAGGGGGCTATTGGCGAGACCCAGTACTTC. Translation: CATSRDVQGAIGETQYF. Looking up the rest from reference TRBV15 and TRBJ2-5 gives the full variable domain: DAMVIQNPRYQVTQFGKPVTLSCSQTLNHNVMYWYQQKSSQAPKLLFHYYDKDFNNEADTPDNFQSRRPNTSFCFLDIRSPGLGDTAMYLCATSRDVQGAIGETQYFGPGTRLLVL.

The rearrangement uses TRBV19 and TRBJ2-1, with no clear D. Trimming cost V 7 bases and J 4 bases, with 14 bases left between them. This CDR3 contains 14 residues. Germline CDR1 LNHDA, CDR2 SQIVND (reference sequence). The CDR3 nucleotides are TGTGCCAGTACCCCGGACGGATCTTACAATGAGCAGTTCTTC. Translating gives CASTPDGSYNEQFF.

V and J are TRBV19 and TRBJ2-1; D is perhaps TRBD1 or TRBD2 (5 bases each). V was clipped by 9 bases and J by 4 bases, with 10 bases between them. The CDR3 length is 12 residues. Germline values: CDR1 LNHDA, CDR2 SQIVND (reference sequence). The CDR3: CASEGSYNEQFF. The CDR3 bases are TGTGCCAGCGAGGGGTCGTACAATGAGCAGTTCTTC.

This clonotype was counted many times. The chain combines TRBV12-3 or TRBV12-4 with TRBJ1-3, with TRBD1 matching over 11 bases. With V trimmed by 11 bases and J by 3 bases, 6 bases remained unmatched. The CDR3 extends over 14 amino acids. The CDR3 DNA reads TGTGCCGGCTGGACAGGGGGCTATGGAAACACCATATATTTT. It encodes CAGWTGGYGNTIYF.

This chain links TRBV4-1 with TRBJ2-1, with D perhaps TRBD2 (5 bases). CDR1 and CDR2 (germline): MGHRA, YSYEKL. Trimming pared 4 bases from V and 10 bases from J, leaving 14 bases between. This CDR3 is built from 13 residues. CDR3 DNA: TGCGCCAGCAGCCGACCCCGGGATCCCGAGCAGTTCTTC. Protein sequence: CASSRPRDPEQFF.

With respect to this clonotype: A much bigger clone sits one base away, suggesting this may be a read error. The V and J genes are TRBV3-1 and TRBJ2-1; D not resolved. The ends were cut back, 7 bases at V and 0 bases at J, with 13 bases in the middle. CDR1 is LGHDT, CDR2 YNNKEL, per germline (reference sequence). The CDR3 runs to 15 residues. The CDR3: CASTTDESSYNEQFF. In nucleotides, the CDR3 is TGTGCCAGCACCACAGACGAGAGCTCCTACAATGAGCAGTTCTTC.

This clonotype was seen a few times. The chain uses TRBV2 and TRBJ2-2; 11 bases agree with TRBD2. This CDR3 comprises 16 residues. CDR1 is SNHLY and CDR2 is FYNNEI in the germline V gene. The trim removed 5 bases at V and 2 bases at J, leaving 4 bases unmatched. The CDR3 DNA reads as TGTGCCAGCAGTTCCGGACTAGCGGGTAACACCGGGGAGCTGTTTTTT. Amino acid sequence: CASSSGLAGNTGELFF.